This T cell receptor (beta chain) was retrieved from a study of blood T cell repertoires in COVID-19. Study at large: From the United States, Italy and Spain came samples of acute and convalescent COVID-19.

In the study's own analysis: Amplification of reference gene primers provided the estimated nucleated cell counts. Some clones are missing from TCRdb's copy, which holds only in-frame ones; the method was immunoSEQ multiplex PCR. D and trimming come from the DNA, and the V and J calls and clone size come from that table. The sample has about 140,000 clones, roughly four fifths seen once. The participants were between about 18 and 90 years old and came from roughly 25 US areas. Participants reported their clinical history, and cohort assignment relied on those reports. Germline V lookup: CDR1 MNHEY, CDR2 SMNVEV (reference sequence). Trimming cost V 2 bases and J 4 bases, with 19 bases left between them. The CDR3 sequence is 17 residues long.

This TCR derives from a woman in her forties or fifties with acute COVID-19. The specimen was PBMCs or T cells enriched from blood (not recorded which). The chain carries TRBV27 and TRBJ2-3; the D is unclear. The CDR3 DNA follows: TGTGCCAGCAGTTTACTCCGAGACTCAACTGGTCCAGATACGCAGTATTTT. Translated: CASSLLRDSTGPDTQYF.